The clone carrying this TCR beta chain has more than one count but fewer than ten. Stated time point: patch test 1, 2 weeks after DPC sensitization. This sample's treatment: therapeutic diphenylcyclopropenone sensitization with weekly scalp DPC. Total RNA was isolated from unfractionated whole blood. These data belong to a study of human T cells and chemical hapten exposure. Study at large: Predominantly women, the patients had alopecia areata, totalis or universalis. Small pooled library volume differences chiefly drove per-sample TCR yield variation.

The library tagged each cDNA molecule with unique molecular identifiers. TCRdb reprocessed the RACE reads with MiXCR, giving one entry per CDR3 protein. This repertoire shows roughly 34,000 distinct CDR3 sequences, 6% to 7% found once; its top ten account for roughly 9%. The V gene's germline CDR1 is SGHTA and CDR2 FQGNSA. Deletions cut 0 bases from V and 2 bases from J, with 15 bases between. The CDR3 has 17 amino acids. The receptor comes from a woman aged 30 to 39 with alopecia areata. Some clones in this sample may be carry-over from other donors' samples. The source was whole blood, collected in connection with sensitization to the hapten diphenylcyclopropenone (DPC). V is TRBV7-2 and J is TRBJ2-3, with D possibly being TRBD2 (7 bases). In DNA form, the CDR3 reads TGTGCCAGCAGCTTAGCCCCCCGGGGGGCAACCACAGATACGCAGTATTTT. It encodes CASSLAPRGATTDTQYF.